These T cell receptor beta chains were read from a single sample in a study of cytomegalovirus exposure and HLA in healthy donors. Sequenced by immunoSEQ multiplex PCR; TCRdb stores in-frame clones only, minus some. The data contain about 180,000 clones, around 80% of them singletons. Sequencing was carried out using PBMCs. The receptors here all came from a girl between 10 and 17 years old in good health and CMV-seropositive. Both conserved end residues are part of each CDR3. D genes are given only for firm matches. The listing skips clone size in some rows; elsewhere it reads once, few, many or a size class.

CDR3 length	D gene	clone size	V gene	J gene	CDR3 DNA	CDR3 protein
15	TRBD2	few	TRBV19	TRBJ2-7	TGTGCCAGTAGTCCCAAGGGACTAGCGGGAGTCGAGCAGTACTTC	CASSPKGLAGVEQYF
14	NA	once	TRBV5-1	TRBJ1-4	TGCGCCAGCAGCTTGGAAGGGGCATATGAAAAACTGTTTTTT	CASSLEGAYEKLFF
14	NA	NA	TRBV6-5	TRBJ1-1	TGTGCCAGCTCAGCCCGGGATATGAACACTGAAGCTTTCTTT	CASSARDMNTEAFF
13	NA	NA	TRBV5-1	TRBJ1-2	TGCGCCAGCAGCTCCCCCTTCAGCTATGGCTACACCTTC	CASSSPFSYGYTF
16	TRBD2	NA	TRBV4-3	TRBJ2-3	TGCGCCAGCAGCCATAATTTAGCGGGAGAGACAGATACGCAGTATTTT	CASSHNLAGETDTQYF
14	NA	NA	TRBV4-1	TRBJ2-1	TGCGCCAGCAGTCGGGGTATCGGCGTACCTGAGCAGTTCTTC	CASSRGIGVPEQFF
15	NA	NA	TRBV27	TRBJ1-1	TGTGCCAGCAGTTTATCCAGGGTAGCGAACACTGAAGCTTTCTTT	CASSLSRVANTEAFF
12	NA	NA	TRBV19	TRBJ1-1	TGTGCCAGTAGGTCGCCGGGAGGTGAAGCTTTCTTT	CASRSPGGEAFF
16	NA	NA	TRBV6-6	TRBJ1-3	TGTGCCAGCAGTTACTCCGACAGGACGACTGGAAACACCATATATTTT	CASSYSDRTTGNTIYF
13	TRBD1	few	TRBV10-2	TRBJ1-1	TGCGCCAGCCACGGACAGGGGAACACTGAAGCTTTCTTT	CASHGQGNTEAFF
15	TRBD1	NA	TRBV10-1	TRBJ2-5	TGCGCCAGCAGTGAGATTAGGGGGCCCCAAGAGACCCAGTACTTC	CASSEIRGPQETQYF